These T cell receptor beta chains were read from a single sample in a study of blood T cell repertoires in COVID-19. Clones were sequenced by immunoSEQ multiplex PCR, and TCRdb holds only the in-frame ones, with some missing. This table has fewer than 300,000 clones, about nine tenths appearing once. Sequenced material: peripheral blood. These receptors were collected from a woman in her twenties or thirties with COVID-19, enrolled during active disease. Both conserved end residues are part of each CDR3. The D gene is left open where the match is weak. The size field is filled for only some rows; it gives once, few, many or a size class.

V gene: TRBV28
clone size: .
J gene: TRBJ2-5
D gene: TRBD1
CDR3 DNA: TGTGCCAGCAGTTCCCCCCGGGACAGGGGGGAGACCCAGTACTTC
CDR3 protein: CASSSPRDRGETQYF

V gene: TRBV6-5
clone size: .
J gene: TRBJ1-5
D gene: .
CDR3 DNA: TGTGCCAGCAGGGGGGACACGAGCAATCAGCCCCAGCATTTT
CDR3 protein: CASRGDTSNQPQHF

V gene: TRBV28
clone size: .
J gene: TRBJ1-5
D gene: TRBD1
CDR3 DNA: TGTGCCAGCATCGATGGACAGGGCCGGCAGCCCCAGCATTTT
CDR3 protein: CASIDGQGRQPQHF

V gene: TRBV19
clone size: .
J gene: TRBJ2-1
D gene: .
CDR3 DNA: TGTGCCAGTAGTATAGTCAGGGGGGCGTATGAGCAGTTCTTC
CDR3 protein: CASSIVRGAYEQFF

V gene: TRBV19
clone size: .
J gene: TRBJ2-3
D gene: .
CDR3 DNA: TGTGCCAGTAGTGTCGGGATCGCAGATACGCAGTATTTT
CDR3 protein: CASSVGIADTQYF

V gene: TRBV23-1
clone size: .
J gene: TRBJ2-3
D gene: TRBD1
CDR3 DNA: TGCGCCAGCAGTCAATTTCACCGGGACAGGGCGGTCCCAGATACGCAGTATTTT
CDR3 protein: CASSQFHRDRAVPDTQYF

V gene: TRBV2
clone size: .
J gene: TRBJ2-2
D gene: TRBD1
CDR3 DNA: TGTGCCAGCAGTGGGGGACAGGGTAGCCCCTACACCGGGGAGCTGTTTTTT
CDR3 protein: CASSGGQGSPYTGELFF

V gene: TRBV7-9
clone size: .
J gene: TRBJ2-1
D gene: TRBD2
CDR3 DNA: TGTGCCAGCAGCCCCCCGGGACTAGCGGGAGTGAATGAGCAGTTCTTC
CDR3 protein: CASSPPGLAGVNEQFF

V gene: TRBV6-4
clone size: .
J gene: TRBJ2-2
D gene: TRBD2
CDR3 DNA: TGTGCCAGCAGTGAACTAGCGGGATCGAACACCGGGGAGCTGTTTTTT
CDR3 protein: CASSELAGSNTGELFF

V gene: TRBV13
clone size: .
J gene: TRBJ2-7
D gene: .
CDR3 DNA: TGTGCCAGCAGCTCGTACTACGAGCAGTACTTC
CDR3 protein: CASSSYYEQYF

V gene: TRBV3-1/TRBV3-2
clone size: .
J gene: TRBJ2-5
D gene: .
CDR3 DNA: TGTGCCAGCAGTCCCAACAATAACCCTTTCGGGAGCCCCGGGGGGACCCAGTACTTC
CDR3 protein: CASSPNNNPFGSPGGTQYF

V gene: TRBV4-2
clone size: .
J gene: TRBJ2-7
D gene: .
CDR3 DNA: TGTGCCAGCAGCCAAGCGGGACATCCCTACGAGCAGTACTTC
CDR3 protein: CASSQAGHPYEQYF

V gene: TRBV3-1/TRBV3-2
clone size: .
J gene: TRBJ1-2
D gene: TRBD1
CDR3 DNA: TGTGCCAGCAGCCAAGAAGTACAGGGGAGAGACTACACCTTC
CDR3 protein: CASSQEVQGRDYTF

V gene: TRBV7-2
clone size: .
J gene: TRBJ2-1
D gene: TRBD1
CDR3 DNA: TGTGCCAGCAGCTGGGACAGCTCCTACAATGAGCAGTTCTTC
CDR3 protein: CASSWDSSYNEQFF

V gene: TRBV5-4
clone size: .
J gene: TRBJ1-2
D gene: .
CDR3 DNA: TGTGCCAGCAGCTTGGACAGGGTAGGGAGTGGCTACACCTTC
CDR3 protein: CASSLDRVGSGYTF

V gene: TRBV7-9
clone size: .
J gene: TRBJ2-7
D gene: TRBD1
CDR3 DNA: TGTGCCAGCAGCCCATTAGGGGGCGGCAGGGTCTACGAGCAGTACTTC
CDR3 protein: CASSPLGGGRVYEQYF

V gene: TRBV7-9
clone size: once
J gene: TRBJ1-4
D gene: TRBD1
CDR3 DNA: TGTGCCAGCAGCCCCTCCGGGACAGGGAATGAAAAACTGTTTTTT
CDR3 protein: CASSPSGTGNEKLFF

V gene: TRBV2
clone size: few
J gene: TRBJ1-5
D gene: .
CDR3 DNA: TGTGCCAGCAGTGAAGCGCGGGGGTCGGGTCAGCCCCAGCATTTT
CDR3 protein: CASSEARGSGQPQHF

V gene: TRBV19
clone size: .
J gene: TRBJ1-2
D gene: TRBD1
CDR3 DNA: TGTGCCAGTAGCGAGGACAGGGAGGGTGGCTACACCTTC
CDR3 protein: CASSEDREGGYTF

V gene: TRBV7-2
clone size: .
J gene: TRBJ1-5
D gene: .
CDR3 DNA: TGTGCCAGCAGCGTCGAGGGGGTGGAGGGCAATCAGCCCCAGCATTTT
CDR3 protein: CASSVEGVEGNQPQHF

V gene: TRBV29-1
clone size: .
J gene: TRBJ2-3
D gene: TRBD2
CDR3 DNA: TGCAGCGTTGGGAGAGGGAGTAGCGGGAACGTAGCAGATACGCAGTATTTT
CDR3 protein: CSVGRGSSGNVADTQYF

V gene: TRBV5-1
clone size: .
J gene: TRBJ1-1
D gene: TRBD1
CDR3 DNA: TGCGCCAGCAGCTGGACAGGTCAGAACACTGAAGCTTTCTTT
CDR3 protein: CASSWTGQNTEAFF

V gene: TRBV27
clone size: .
J gene: TRBJ1-1
D gene: .
CDR3 DNA: TGTGCCAGCAGTTTACATCGGAAGTTAGGGGCGGGGGGCTTCTTT
CDR3 protein: CASSLHRKLGAGGFF

V gene: TRBV15
clone size: few
J gene: TRBJ1-2
D gene: TRBD1
CDR3 DNA: TGTGCCACCAGCCACCTTCGGGACAGCTATGGCTACACCTTC
CDR3 protein: CATSHLRDSYGYTF

V gene: TRBV3-1/TRBV3-2
clone size: .
J gene: TRBJ2-7
D gene: .
CDR3 DNA: TGTGCCAGCAGCTCTGCGGGCCACTCCTACGAGCAGTACTTC
CDR3 protein: CASSSAGHSYEQYF

V gene: TRBV29-1
clone size: .
J gene: TRBJ2-3
D gene: TRBD2
CDR3 DNA: TGCAGCGTTTTGAAGGTCGGGACTATTTGGGATACGCAGTATTTT
CDR3 protein: CSVLKVGTIWDTQYF

V gene: TRBV5-8
clone size: .
J gene: TRBJ2-2
D gene: .
CDR3 DNA: TGTGCCAGCAGCCCCAGGACTAAGCGGGCCACCGGGGAGCTGTTTTTT
CDR3 protein: CASSPRTKRATGELFF

V gene: TRBV18
clone size: .
J gene: TRBJ1-3
D gene: TRBD1
CDR3 DNA: TGTGCCAGCTCACCGCCGGGACAGCTCTCGAGCTCTGGAAACACCATATATTTT
CDR3 protein: CASSPPGQLSSSGNTIYF

V gene: TRBV10-2
clone size: .
J gene: TRBJ1-2
D gene: .
CDR3 DNA: TGCGCCAGCAGTCAGAACAGGGAGCGCTACACCTTC
CDR3 protein: CASSQNRERYTF

V gene: TRBV28
clone size: once
J gene: TRBJ2-5
D gene: TRBD2
CDR3 DNA: TGTGCCAGCTTGACTAGCGGGAGTATGGAGACCCAGTACTTC
CDR3 protein: CASLTSGSMETQYF

V gene: TRBV27
clone size: .
J gene: TRBJ2-2
D gene: .
CDR3 DNA: TGTGCCAGCAGTCCCCTTCTATCAGGGGTTACCGGGGAGCTGTTTTTT
CDR3 protein: CASSPLLSGVTGELFF

V gene: TRBV5-1
clone size: few
J gene: TRBJ1-3
D gene: TRBD1
CDR3 DNA: TGCGCCAGCAGCTTGGAACAGGGGACTGGAAACACCATATATTTT
CDR3 protein: CASSLEQGTGNTIYF

V gene: TRBV10-3
clone size: .
J gene: TRBJ1-1
D gene: TRBD1
CDR3 DNA: TGTGCCATCAGTGAGTCCACGGGACAGGGGGCTGAAGCTTTCTTT
CDR3 protein: CAISESTGQGAEAFF

V gene: TRBV2
clone size: .
J gene: TRBJ1-5
D gene: .
CDR3 DNA: TGTGCCAGCAGTGAGTCAGATAGCAATCAGCCCCAGCATTTT
CDR3 protein: CASSESDSNQPQHF

V gene: TRBV9
clone size: .
J gene: TRBJ1-1
D gene: .
CDR3 DNA: TGTGCCAGCAGCGTAGCAAGACACCGTGAAGCTTTCTTT
CDR3 protein: CASSVARHREAFF

V gene: TRBV14
clone size: once
J gene: TRBJ2-5
D gene: .
CDR3 DNA: TGTGCCAGCAGCCCCCCCGGGTTGGGGCATGGGGAGACCCAGTACTTC
CDR3 protein: CASSPPGLGHGETQYF

V gene: TRBV30
clone size: .
J gene: TRBJ1-4
D gene: TRBD1
CDR3 DNA: TGTGCCTGGAGTACATACTACGACAGGGGGTTTGAAAAACTGTTTTTT
CDR3 protein: CAWSTYYDRGFEKLFF

V gene: TRBV3-1/TRBV3-2
clone size: .
J gene: TRBJ2-5
D gene: .
CDR3 DNA: TGTGCCAGCAGCGGTGGACTCCTGTACCAAGAGACCCAGTACTTC
CDR3 protein: CASSGGLLYQETQYF

V gene: TRBV2
clone size: .
J gene: TRBJ2-2
D gene: TRBD2
CDR3 DNA: TGTGCCAGCTCGGGACTAGCGGTCGCGAACACCGGGGAGCTGTTTTTT
CDR3 protein: CASSGLAVANTGELFF

V gene: TRBV3-1/TRBV3-2
clone size: .
J gene: TRBJ1-1
D gene: TRBD1
CDR3 DNA: TGTGCCAGCAGCCGGGGACAGGGGAACACTGAAGCTTTCTTT
CDR3 protein: CASSRGQGNTEAFF

V gene: TRBV28
clone size: .
J gene: TRBJ1-2
D gene: TRBD1
CDR3 DNA: TGTGCCAGCAGTTTGGGGACAGGTGGCTACACCTTC
CDR3 protein: CASSLGTGGYTF

V gene: TRBV19
clone size: .
J gene: TRBJ2-1
D gene: .
CDR3 DNA: TGTGCCAGTAGTATTCGTCGGGGGGAGCAGTTCTTC
CDR3 protein: CASSIRRGEQFF

V gene: TRBV19
clone size: .
J gene: TRBJ2-2
D gene: TRBD2
CDR3 DNA: TGTGCCAGTAGTATACCCCTAGCGGGAAGGACCGGGGAGCTGTTTTTT
CDR3 protein: CASSIPLAGRTGELFF

V gene: TRBV19
clone size: .
J gene: TRBJ1-1
D gene: .
CDR3 DNA: TGTGCCAGTAAACGGGGTGGGAGGACTGAAGCTTTCTTT
CDR3 protein: CASKRGGRTEAFF